A selection of T cell receptor beta chains follows, all from one sample in a study of early T cells in non-severe SARS-CoV-2 infection. TCRdb analysed the 5' RACE reads with MiXCR anew, one entry per CDR3 protein. This table has roughly 53,000 distinct CDR3 sequences, 7.5% to 9% appearing once. The sample consisted of whole blood, taken at baseline. The receptor set was obtained from an adult who was a healthcare worker with PCR-confirmed SARS-CoV-2 infection or an uninfected control (not recorded which). Each CDR3 is given with its conserved first and last residue. Rows give clone size only sometimes, using once, few, many, or a class for an expanded clone.

TRBV19,13,TRBJ2-7,many,CASSSGQTYEQYF
TRBV12-3/TRBV12-4,13,TRBJ2-1,-,CASSPGQYDEQFF
TRBV29-1,13,TRBJ1-1,many,CSGRGGLNTEAFF
TRBV2,12,TRBJ2-1,-,CASTGTHNEQFF
TRBV6-5,15,TRBJ1-1,few,CASGRTDNLNTEAFF
TRBV9,11,TRBJ1-2,few,CASSVGYGYTF
TRBV12-5,13,TRBJ2-5,-,CASDPTGEETQYF
TRBV6-5,14,TRBJ2-2,-,CASSYSQNTGVLFF
TRBV29-1,12,TRBJ2-1,-,CSAPRGRNEQFF
TRBV21-1,15,TRBJ1-1,few,CASSSNRITPVEAFF
TRBV15,14,TRBJ2-3,-,CATSRDRPTDTQYF
TRBV3-1,13,TRBJ1-1,few,CASSPPPPAEAFF
TRBV18,14,TRBJ2-2,many,CASSPGLNTGELFF
TRBV12-3/TRBV12-4,14,TRBJ2-1,few,CASTDRETGNEQFF
TRBV2,14,TRBJ2-5,few,CASSSQGDRETQYF